The present T cell receptor beta chain was sequenced within a study of T cell changes during pregnancy in multiple sclerosis. The data were produced by immunoSEQ multiplex PCR, yet TCRdb's version contains in-frame clones alone and is incomplete. The sample holds approximately 52,000 clones, around 94% seen once. Trimming pared 4 bases from V and 13 bases from J, leaving 17 bases between. There are 13 residues in the CDR3. Germline assignment: CDR1 LNHDA and CDR2 SQIVND (reference sequence). J is TRBJ2-4 and V is TRBV19; TRBD2 is a possible D gene (6 bases). Sample: CD4+ T cells from peripheral blood mononuclear cells, taken in the second trimester of pregnancy. This TCR was recovered from a female donor in good health, enrolled as a control in a pregnancy study. The CDR3: CASSRGVSSFQYF. CDR3 coding DNA: TGTGCCAGTAGTAGGGGGGTGTCGAGTTTCCAGTACTTC.